Sequencing of this TCR beta chain was carried out in a study of blood T cell repertoires in COVID-19. Germline CDR1 and CDR2: LNHDA and SQIVND (reference sequence). The V and J ends lost 9 bases and 2 bases, in that order; junction bases with no gene match: 5. The length of the CDR3 is 14 residues. Using immunoSEQ multiplex PCR, the repertoire was profiled, and TCRdb retains in-frame clones only, with some absent. The sample holds about 430,000 clones; around 87% are singletons and the top ten take more than 0.9%. Recruitment covered roughly 22 US areas and drew participants whose ages spanned about 18 to 100 years. Participants' own reports of clinical history determined their cohort assignment.

V is TRBV19 and J is TRBJ1-5, with TRBD1 matching 9 bases. The sample consisted of PBMCs or T cells enriched from blood (not recorded which). The receptor was isolated from a woman aged 25 to 39 with acute COVID-19. CDR3 amino acids: CASRTGGGNQPQHF. CDR3 DNA sequence: TGTGCCAGCAGAACAGGGGGCGGCAATCAGCCCCAGCATTTT. The complete variable domain, with remaining parts taken from reference TRBV19 and TRBJ1-5, reads DGGITQSPKYLFRKEGQNVTLSCEQNLNHDAMYWYRQDPGQGLRLIYYSQIVNDFQKGDIAEGYSVSREKKESFPLTVTSAQKNPTAFYLCASRTGGGNQPQHFGDGTRLSIL.